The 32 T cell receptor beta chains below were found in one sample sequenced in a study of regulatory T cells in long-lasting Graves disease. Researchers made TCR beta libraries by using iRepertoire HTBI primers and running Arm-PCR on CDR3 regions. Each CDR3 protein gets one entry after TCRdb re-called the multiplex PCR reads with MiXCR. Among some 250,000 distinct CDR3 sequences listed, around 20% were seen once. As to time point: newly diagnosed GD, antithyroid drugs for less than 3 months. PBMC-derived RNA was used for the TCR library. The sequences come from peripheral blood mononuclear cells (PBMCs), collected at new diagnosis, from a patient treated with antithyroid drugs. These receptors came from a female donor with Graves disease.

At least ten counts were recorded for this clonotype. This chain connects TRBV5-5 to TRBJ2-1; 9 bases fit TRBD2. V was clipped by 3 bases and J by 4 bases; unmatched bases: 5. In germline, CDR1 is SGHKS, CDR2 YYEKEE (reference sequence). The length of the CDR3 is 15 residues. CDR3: CASSSSAGGYNEQFF. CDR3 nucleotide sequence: TGTGCCAGCAGCTCATCAGCGGGGGGTTACAATGAGCAGTTCTTC.

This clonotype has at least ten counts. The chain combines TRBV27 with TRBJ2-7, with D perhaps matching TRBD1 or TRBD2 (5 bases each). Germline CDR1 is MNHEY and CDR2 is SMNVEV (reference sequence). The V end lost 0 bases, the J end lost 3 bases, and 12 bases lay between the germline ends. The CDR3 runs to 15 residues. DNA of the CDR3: TGTGCCAGCAGTTTATCGTTCCGGGGCAGCTACGAGCAGTACTTC. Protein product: CASSLSFRGSYEQYF.

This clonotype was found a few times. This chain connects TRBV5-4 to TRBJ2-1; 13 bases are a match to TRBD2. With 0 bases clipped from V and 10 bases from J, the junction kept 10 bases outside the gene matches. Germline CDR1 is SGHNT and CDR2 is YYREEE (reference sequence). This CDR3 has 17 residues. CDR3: CASSLEGGTSGTGEQFF. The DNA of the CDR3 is TGTGCCAGCAGCTTGGAGGGGGGGACTAGCGGGACTGGGGAGCAGTTCTTC.

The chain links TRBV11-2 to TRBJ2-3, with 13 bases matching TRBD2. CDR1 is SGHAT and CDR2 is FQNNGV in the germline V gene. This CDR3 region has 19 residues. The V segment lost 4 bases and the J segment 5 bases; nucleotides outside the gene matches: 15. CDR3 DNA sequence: TGTGCCAGCAGCTCCGCCCTACTAGCGGGAGGGCCCGGAGGAGATACGCAGTATTTT. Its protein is CASSSALLAGGPGGDTQYF.

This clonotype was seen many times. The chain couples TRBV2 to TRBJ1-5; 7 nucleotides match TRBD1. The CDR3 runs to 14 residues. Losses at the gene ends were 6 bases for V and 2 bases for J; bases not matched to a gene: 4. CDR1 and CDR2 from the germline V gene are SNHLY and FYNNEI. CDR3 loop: CASRNRGGNQPQHF. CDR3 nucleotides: TGTGCCAGCAGGAACAGGGGAGGCAATCAGCCCCAGCATTTT. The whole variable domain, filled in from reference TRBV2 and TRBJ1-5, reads EPEVTQTPSHQVTQMGQEVILRCVPISNHLYFYWYRQILGQKVEFLVSFYNNEISEKSEIFDDQFSVERPDGSNFTLKIRSTKLEDSAMYFCASRNRGGNQPQHFGDGTRLSIL.

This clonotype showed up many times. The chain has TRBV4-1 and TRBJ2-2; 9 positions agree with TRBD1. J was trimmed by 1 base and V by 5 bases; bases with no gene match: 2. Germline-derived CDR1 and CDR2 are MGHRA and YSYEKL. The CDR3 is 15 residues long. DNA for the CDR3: TGCGCCAGCAGCAAGGGACAGGGGAACACCGGGGAGCTGTTTTTT. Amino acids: CASSKGQGNTGELFF.

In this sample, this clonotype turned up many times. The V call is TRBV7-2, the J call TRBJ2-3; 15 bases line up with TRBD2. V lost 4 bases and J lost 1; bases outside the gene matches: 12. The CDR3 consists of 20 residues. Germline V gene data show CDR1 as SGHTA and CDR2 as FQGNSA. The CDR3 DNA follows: TGTGCCAGCAGCTACTGGACAGGACTAGCGGGAGGGGGTGGCACAGATACGCAGTATTTT. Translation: CASSYWTGLAGGGGTDTQYF.

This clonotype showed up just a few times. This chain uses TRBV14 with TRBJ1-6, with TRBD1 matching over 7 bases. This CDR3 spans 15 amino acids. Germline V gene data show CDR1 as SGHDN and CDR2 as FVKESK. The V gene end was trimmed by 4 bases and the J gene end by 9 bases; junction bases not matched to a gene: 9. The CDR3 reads CASSPRLGQSSPLHF. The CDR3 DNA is TGTGCCAGCAGCCCACGTCTGGGACAGTCTTCACCCCTCCACTTT.

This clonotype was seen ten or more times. CDR3 sequence (DNA): TGTGCCAGCAGCTTGGTCCCGGGACAGGGAACAGAGACCCAGTACTTC. This gives the protein CASSLVPGQGTETQYF. This chain connects TRBV5-6 to TRBJ2-5, with 9 bases matching TRBD1. After removal of 0 bases from V and 4 bases from J, the junction contained 7 bases not matched to a gene. The CDR3 runs 16 residues. Germline CDR1 and CDR2: SGHDT and YYEEEE.

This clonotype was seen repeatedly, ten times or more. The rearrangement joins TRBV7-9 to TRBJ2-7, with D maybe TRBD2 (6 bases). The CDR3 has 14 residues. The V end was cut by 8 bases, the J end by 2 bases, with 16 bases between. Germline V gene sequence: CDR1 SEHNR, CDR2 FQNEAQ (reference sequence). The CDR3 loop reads CASAAGTGAYEQYF. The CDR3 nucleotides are TGTGCCAGCGCCGCCGGGACGGGAGCCTACGAGCAGTACTTC.

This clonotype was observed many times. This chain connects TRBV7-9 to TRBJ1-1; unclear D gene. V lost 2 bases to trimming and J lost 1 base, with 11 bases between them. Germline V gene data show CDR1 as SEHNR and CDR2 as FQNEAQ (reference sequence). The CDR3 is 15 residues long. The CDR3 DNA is TGTGCCAGCAGCTTATCCTCCTCCTCGAACACTGAAGCTTTCTTT. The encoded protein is CASSLSSSSNTEAFF. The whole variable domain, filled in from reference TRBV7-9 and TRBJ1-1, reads DTGVSQNPRHKITKRGQNVTFRCDPISEHNRLYWYRQTLGQGPEFLTYFQNEAQLEKSRLLSDRFSAERPKGSFSTLEIQRTEQGDSAMYLCASSLSSSSNTEAFFGQGTRLTVV.

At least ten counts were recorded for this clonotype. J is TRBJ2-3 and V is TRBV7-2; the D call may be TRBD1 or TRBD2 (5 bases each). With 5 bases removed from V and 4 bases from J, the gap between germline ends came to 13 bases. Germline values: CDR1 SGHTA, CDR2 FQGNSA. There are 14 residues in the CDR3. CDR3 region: CASSLGRDPDTQYF. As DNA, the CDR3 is TGTGCCAGCAGCCTAGGCCGGGACCCAGATACGCAGTATTTT.

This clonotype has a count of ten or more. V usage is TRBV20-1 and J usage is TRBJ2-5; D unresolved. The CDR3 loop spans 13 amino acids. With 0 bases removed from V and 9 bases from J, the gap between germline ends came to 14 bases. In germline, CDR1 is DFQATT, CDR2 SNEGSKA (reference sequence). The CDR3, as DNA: TGCAGTGCTAGAGATTGGTCCCGCGTGGCCCAGTACTTC. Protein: CSARDWSRVAQYF.

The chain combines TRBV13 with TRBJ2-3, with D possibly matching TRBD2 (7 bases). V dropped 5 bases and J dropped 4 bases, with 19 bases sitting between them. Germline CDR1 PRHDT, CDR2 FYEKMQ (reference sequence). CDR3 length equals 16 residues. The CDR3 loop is CASSHGRGARADTQYF. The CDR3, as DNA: TGTGCCAGCAGCCATGGTCGGGGGGCGAGGGCAGATACGCAGTATTTT.

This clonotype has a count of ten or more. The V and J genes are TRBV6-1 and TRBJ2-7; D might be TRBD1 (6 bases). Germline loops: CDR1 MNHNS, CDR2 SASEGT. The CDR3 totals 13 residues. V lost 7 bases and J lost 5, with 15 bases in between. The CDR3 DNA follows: TGTGCCAGCACCGGAGGACAGTCTGACGAGCAGTACTTC. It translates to CASTGGQSDEQYF.

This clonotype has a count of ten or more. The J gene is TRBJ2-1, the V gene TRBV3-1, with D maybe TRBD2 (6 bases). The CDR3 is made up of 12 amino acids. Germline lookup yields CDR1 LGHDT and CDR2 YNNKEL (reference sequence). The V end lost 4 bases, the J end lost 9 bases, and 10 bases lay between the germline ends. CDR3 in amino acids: CASSPDGGEQFF. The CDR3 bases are TGTGCCAGCAGCCCCGACGGGGGTGAGCAGTTCTTC.

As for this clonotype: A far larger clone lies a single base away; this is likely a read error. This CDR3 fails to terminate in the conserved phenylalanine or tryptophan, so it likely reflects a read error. The CDR3 nucleotides read TGTGCCAGCAGCCCCGACCCCAGCTCTGGGGCCAACGTCCTGACTTCC. Encoded protein: CASSPDPSSGANVLTS. The chain carries TRBV11-1 and TRBJ2-6; D unresolved. The ends were cut back, 5 bases at V and 0 bases at J, with 11 bases in the middle. The CDR3 loop spans 16 amino acids. Germline values: CDR1 SGHAT, CDR2 FQDESV (reference sequence).

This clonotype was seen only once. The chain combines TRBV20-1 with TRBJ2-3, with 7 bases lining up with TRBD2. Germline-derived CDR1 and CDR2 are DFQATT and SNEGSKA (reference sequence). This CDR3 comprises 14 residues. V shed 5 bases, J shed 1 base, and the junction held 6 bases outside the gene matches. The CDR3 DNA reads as TGCAGTGCTGCGCGGGGGTCTCGCACAGATACGCAGTATTTT. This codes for CSAARGSRTDTQYF.

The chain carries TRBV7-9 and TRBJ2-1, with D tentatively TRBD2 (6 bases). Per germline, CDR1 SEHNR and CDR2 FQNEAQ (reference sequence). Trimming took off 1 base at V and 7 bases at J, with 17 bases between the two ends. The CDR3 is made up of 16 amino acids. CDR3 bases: TGTGCCAGCAGCTTAGGCCAACTAGCCCTATCGAATGAGCAGTTCTTC. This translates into CASSLGQLALSNEQFF.

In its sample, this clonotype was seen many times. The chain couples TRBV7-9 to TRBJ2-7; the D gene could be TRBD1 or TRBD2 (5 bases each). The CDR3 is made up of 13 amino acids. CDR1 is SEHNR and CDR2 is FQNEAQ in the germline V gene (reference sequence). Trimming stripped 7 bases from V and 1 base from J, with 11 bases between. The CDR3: CASTRDPSYEQYF. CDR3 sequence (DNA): TGTGCCAGCACCCGGGACCCTTCCTACGAGCAGTACTTC.

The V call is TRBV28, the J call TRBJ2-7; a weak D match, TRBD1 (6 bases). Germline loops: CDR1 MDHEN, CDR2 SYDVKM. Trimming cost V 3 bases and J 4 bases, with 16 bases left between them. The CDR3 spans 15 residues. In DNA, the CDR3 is TGTGCCAGCAGTTTGCCAGGGGAAGTTGATTACGAGCAGTACTTC. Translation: CASSLPGEVDYEQYF.

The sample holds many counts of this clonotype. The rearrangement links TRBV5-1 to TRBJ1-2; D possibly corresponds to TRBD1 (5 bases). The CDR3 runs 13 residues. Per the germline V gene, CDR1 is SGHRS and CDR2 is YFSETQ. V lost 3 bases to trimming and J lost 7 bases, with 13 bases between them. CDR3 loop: CASSSGSGPGYTF. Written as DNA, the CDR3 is TGCGCCAGCAGCTCCGGTTCGGGGCCTGGCTACACCTTC.

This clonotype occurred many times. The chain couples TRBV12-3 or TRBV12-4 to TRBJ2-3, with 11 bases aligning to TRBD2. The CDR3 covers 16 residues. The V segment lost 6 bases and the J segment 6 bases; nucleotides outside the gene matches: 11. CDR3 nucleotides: TGTGCCAGCAGCACTAGCGGGAGCTCGTTTGTGGATACGCAGTATTTT. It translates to CASSTSGSSFVDTQYF.

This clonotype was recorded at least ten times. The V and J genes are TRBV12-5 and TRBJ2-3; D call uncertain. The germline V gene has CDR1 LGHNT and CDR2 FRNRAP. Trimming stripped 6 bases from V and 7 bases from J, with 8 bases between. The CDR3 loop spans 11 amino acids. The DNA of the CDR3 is TGTGCTAGTGGGACTTCCCATACGCAGTATTTT. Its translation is CASGTSHTQYF.

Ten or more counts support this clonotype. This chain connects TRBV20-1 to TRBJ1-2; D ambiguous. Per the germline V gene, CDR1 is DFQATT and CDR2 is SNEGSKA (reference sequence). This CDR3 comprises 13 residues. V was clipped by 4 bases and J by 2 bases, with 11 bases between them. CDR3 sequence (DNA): TGCAGTGCTACGCTGAAAATAAACTATGGCTACACCTTC. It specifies CSATLKINYGYTF.

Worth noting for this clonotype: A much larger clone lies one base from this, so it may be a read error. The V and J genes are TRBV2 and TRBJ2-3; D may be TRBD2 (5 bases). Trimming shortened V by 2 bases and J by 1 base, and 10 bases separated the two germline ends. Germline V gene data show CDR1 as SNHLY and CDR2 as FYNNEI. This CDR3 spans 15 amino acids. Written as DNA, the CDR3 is TGTGCCAGCAGTGAATCGGGGAAACGCACAGATACGCAGTATTTT. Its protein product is CASSESGKRTDTQYF.

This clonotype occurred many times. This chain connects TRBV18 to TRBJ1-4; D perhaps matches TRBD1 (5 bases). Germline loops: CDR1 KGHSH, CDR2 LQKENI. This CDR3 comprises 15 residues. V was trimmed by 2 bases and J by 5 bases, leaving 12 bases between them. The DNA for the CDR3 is TGTGCCAGCTCACCAGCGCAGGGCTTAAATGAAAAACTGTTTTTT. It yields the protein CASSPAQGLNEKLFF. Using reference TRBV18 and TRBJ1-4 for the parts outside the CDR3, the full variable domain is NAGVMQNPRHLVRRRGQEARLRCSPMKGHSHVYWYRQLPEEGLKFMVYLQKENIIDESGMPKERFSAEFPKEGPSILRIQQVVRGDSAAYFCASSPAQGLNEKLFFGSGTQLSVL.

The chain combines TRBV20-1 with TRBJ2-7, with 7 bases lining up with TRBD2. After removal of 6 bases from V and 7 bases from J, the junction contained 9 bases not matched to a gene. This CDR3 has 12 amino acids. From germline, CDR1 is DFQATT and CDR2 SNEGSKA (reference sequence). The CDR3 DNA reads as TGCAGTGCCAACTTCGACGGGGGGGAGCAGTACTTC. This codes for CSANFDGGEQYF.

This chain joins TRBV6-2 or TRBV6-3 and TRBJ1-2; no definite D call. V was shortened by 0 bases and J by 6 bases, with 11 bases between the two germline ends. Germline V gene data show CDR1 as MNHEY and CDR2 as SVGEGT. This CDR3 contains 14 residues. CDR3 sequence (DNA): TGTGCCAGCAGTTACTCGAACCCGGGGAATGGCTACACCTTC. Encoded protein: CASSYSNPGNGYTF.

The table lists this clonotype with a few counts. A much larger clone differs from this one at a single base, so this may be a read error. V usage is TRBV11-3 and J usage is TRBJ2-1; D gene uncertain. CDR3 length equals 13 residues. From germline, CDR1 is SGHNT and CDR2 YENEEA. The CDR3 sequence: CASSIERYNEQFF. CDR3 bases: TGTGCCAGCAGCATAGAGAGGTACAATGAGCAGTTCTTC.

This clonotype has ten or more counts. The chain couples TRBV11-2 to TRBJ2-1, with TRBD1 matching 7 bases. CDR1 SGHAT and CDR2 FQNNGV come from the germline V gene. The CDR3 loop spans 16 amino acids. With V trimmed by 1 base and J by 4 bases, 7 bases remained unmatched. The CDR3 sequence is CASSLGTGTEYNEQFF. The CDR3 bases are TGTGCCAGCAGCTTAGGAACCGGGACAGAATACAATGAGCAGTTCTTC.

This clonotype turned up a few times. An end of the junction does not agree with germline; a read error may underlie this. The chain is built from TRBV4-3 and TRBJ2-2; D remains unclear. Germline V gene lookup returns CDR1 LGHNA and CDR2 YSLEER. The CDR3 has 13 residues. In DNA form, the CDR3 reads TGCGCCAGCTGCCAATACACCTACGGGGAGCTGTTTTTT. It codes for CASCQYTYGELFF.